The T cell receptor (beta chain) under discussion was sequenced for a study of response to subunit inactivated influenza vaccine. TCRdb reanalysed the RT-PCR reads using MiXCR and keeps one entry per CDR3 protein. The sample includes more than 150,000 distinct CDR3 sequences, nearly 9.5% of them seen just once. The table lists this clonotype with many counts. The CDR3 covers 13 residues. Trimming removed 6 bases at V and 0 bases at J, with 9 bases between. CDR1 is SQVTM, CDR2 ANQGSEA, per germline. The receptor was isolated from a man over 45 who received an inactivated influenza vaccine. Sequences were derived from non-naive T cells sorted from PBMCs, sampled on the day of vaccination. The chain employs TRBV29-1 and TRBJ2-1; D possibly matches TRBD1 or TRBD2 (5 bases each). The CDR3 spells CSVTGLSYNEQFF. The DNA for the CDR3 is TGCAGCGTAACAGGACTCTCCTACAATGAGCAGTTCTTC.